These T cell receptor beta chains were read from a single sample in a study of blood T cell repertoires in COVID-19. Clones were sequenced by immunoSEQ multiplex PCR, and TCRdb holds only the in-frame ones, with some missing. The sample lists roughly 400,000 clones, around 91% occurring once. Sequenced: PBMCs or T cells enriched from blood (not recorded which). All receptors come from a man between 25 and 39 years old who had recovered from COVID-19. CDR3s include the opening cysteine and the closing phenylalanine or tryptophan. The order of the fields is D gene, V gene, clone size, J gene, CDR3 DNA, CDR3 protein. The D gene is left open where the match is weak. Clone sizes are given selectively: once, few, many, or a class where the clone is expanded.

.	TRBV4-2	.	TRBJ2-2	TGTGCCAGCAGCCAAGATTATACGAACACCGGGGAGCTGTTTTTT	CASSQDYTNTGELFF
TRBD1	TRBV19	.	TRBJ1-3	TGTGCCACTGTAAAGGGACAGGGGACGTCTGGAAACACCATATATTTT	CATVKGQGTSGNTIYF
TRBD1	TRBV10-2	.	TRBJ2-1	TGCGCCAGCAGTGAGAGACGGAGCGGGACAGGGGAGCAGTTCTTC	CASSERRSGTGEQFF
.	TRBV5-1	.	TRBJ1-4	TGCGCCAGCACCGCGACTAATGAAAAACTGTTTTTT	CASTATNEKLFF
TRBD2	TRBV29-1	.	TRBJ2-7	TGCAGCGTTTGTCGACTAGCGGTTTGCTACGAGCAGTACTTC	CSVCRLAVCYEQYF
.	TRBV28	few	TRBJ1-2	TGTGCCACCTTGGACGATCCCGGGGGTGGCTACACCTTC	CATLDDPGGGYTF
.	TRBV2	.	TRBJ1-4	TGTGCCAGCACCCCTCGGACACTGTACGAAAAACTGTTTTTT	CASTPRTLYEKLFF
TRBD1	TRBV9	.	TRBJ2-7	TGTGCCAGCAGCCCCACCCGGGACAGGGTCTACGAGCAGTACTTC	CASSPTRDRVYEQYF
.	TRBV10-2	.	TRBJ1-5	TGCGCCACTACCGACATACCCAATCAGCCCCAGCATTTT	CATTDIPNQPQHF
.	TRBV30	.	TRBJ2-7	TGTGCCTGCCATAGACTCAACTACGAGCAGTACTTC	CACHRLNYEQYF
.	TRBV19	.	TRBJ1-1	TGTGCCAGTAGTATTAATCGGAACACTGAAGCTTTCTTT	CASSINRNTEAFF
TRBD2	TRBV5-1	once	TRBJ2-1	TGCGCCAGCAGCTTTACCAGCGGGGGATACAATGAGCAGTTCTTC	CASSFTSGGYNEQFF
.	TRBV28	.	TRBJ2-7	TGTGCCAGCAGTTTGGATGGGGCCCTAAGCTCCTACGAGCAGTACTTC	CASSLDGALSSYEQYF
TRBD1	TRBV5-1	.	TRBJ1-1	TGCGCCAGCAGCTTGGGACAGGGGGTCACTGAAGCTTTCTTT	CASSLGQGVTEAFF
.	TRBV2	.	TRBJ2-5	TGTGCCAGCACTCTTTCGGGGGGCGGGTACCAAGAGACCCAGTACTTC	CASTLSGGGYQETQYF
TRBD1	TRBV28	.	TRBJ1-5	TGTGGCGTACACCAGGGGGGATACAATCAGCCCCAGCATTTT	CGVHQGGYNQPQHF
.	TRBV19	few	TRBJ1-1	TGTGCCAGTAGTCCAGGGATCACCACTGAAGCTTTCTTT	CASSPGITTEAFF